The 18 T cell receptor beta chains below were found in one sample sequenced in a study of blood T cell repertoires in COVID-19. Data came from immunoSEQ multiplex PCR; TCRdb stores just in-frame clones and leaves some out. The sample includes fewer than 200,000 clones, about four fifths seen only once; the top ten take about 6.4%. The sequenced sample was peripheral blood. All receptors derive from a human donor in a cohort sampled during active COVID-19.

The CDR3 loop is CASSPLAGGPNEQFF. The CDR3 bases are TGTGCCAGCTCACCCCTAGCGGGGGGGCCCAATGAGCAGTTCTTC. The genes are TRBV18 and TRBJ2-1, with TRBD2 matching over 12 bases. There are 15 residues in the CDR3. Germline lookup yields CDR1 KGHSH and CDR2 LQKENI. V gave up 3 bases and J gave up 6 bases; unmatched junction bases: 3.

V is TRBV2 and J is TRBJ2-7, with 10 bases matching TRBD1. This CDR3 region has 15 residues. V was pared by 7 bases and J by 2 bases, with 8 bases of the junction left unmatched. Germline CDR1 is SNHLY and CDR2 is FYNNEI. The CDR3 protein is CASIFGGTGAYEQYF. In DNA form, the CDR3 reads TGTGCCAGCATCTTTGGGGGGACAGGGGCCTACGAGCAGTACTTC.

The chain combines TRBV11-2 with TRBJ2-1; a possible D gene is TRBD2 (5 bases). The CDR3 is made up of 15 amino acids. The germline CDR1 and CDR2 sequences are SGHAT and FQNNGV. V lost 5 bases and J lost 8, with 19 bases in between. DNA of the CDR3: TGTGCCAGCAGCCCGGGGTCTGGCTACACGGATGAGCAGTTCTTC. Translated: CASSPGSGYTDEQFF. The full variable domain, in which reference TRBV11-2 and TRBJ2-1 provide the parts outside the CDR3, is EAGVAQSPRYKIIEKRQSVAFWCNPISGHATLYWYQQILGQGPKLLIQFQNNGVVDDSQLPKDRFSAERLKGVDSTLKIQPAKLEDSAVYLCASSPGSGYTDEQFFGPGTRLTVL.

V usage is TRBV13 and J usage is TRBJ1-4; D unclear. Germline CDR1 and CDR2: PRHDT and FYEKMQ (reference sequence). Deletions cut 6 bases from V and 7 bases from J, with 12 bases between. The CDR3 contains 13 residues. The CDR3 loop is CASRDPGTEKLFF. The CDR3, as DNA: TGTGCCAGCAGAGATCCCGGTACTGAAAAACTGTTTTTT.

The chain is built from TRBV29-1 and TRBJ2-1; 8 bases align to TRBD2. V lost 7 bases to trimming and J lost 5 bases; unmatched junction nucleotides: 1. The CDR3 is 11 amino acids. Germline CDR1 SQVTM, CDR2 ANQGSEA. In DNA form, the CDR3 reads TGCAGCGGGGGACTAGACAATGAGCAGTTCTTC. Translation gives CSGGLDNEQFF.

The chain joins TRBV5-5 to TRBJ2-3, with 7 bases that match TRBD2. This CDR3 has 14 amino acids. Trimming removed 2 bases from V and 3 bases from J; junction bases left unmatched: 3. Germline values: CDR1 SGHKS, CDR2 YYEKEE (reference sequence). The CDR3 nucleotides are TGTGCCAGCAGCTTCCAGGGAGGGACAGATACGCAGTATTTT. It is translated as CASSFQGGTDTQYF.

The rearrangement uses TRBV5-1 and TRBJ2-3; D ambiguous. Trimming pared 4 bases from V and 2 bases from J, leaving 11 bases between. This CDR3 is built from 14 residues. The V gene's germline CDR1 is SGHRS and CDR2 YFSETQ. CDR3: CASSHANPTDTQYF. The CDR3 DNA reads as TGCGCCAGCAGCCACGCGAACCCCACAGATACGCAGTATTTT.

CDR3 sequence (DNA): TGCAGTGTCGGGACAGCCTACGAGCAGTACTTC. Translated, it gives CSVGTAYEQYF. The rearrangement joins TRBV20-1 to TRBJ2-7, with 7 bases fitting TRBD1. The CDR3 sequence is 11 residues long. The germline gives CDR1 DFQATT, CDR2 SNEGSKA (reference sequence). With 7 bases clipped from V and 2 bases from J, the junction kept 2 bases outside the gene matches.

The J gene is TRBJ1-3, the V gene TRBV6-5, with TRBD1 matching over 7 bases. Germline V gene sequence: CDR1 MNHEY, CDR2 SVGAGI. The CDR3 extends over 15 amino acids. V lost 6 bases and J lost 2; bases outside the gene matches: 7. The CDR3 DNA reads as TGTGCCAGCAGCCCCCCGGGACAGCCTGGAAACACCATATATTTT. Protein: CASSPPGQPGNTIYF.

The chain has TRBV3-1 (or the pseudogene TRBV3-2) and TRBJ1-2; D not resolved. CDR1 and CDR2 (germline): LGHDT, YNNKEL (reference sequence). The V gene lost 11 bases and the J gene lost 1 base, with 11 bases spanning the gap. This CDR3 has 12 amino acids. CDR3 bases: TGTGCCGTCCTGGAGGGTAACTATGGCTACACCTTC. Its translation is CAVLEGNYGYTF.

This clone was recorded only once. The CDR3 sequence is CASSKDRYEQYF. The CDR3 DNA reads TGTGCCAGCAGTAAAGACAGATACGAGCAGTACTTC. The V call is TRBV12-3 or TRBV12-4, the J call TRBJ2-7; a possible D gene is TRBD1 (5 bases). CDR3 length equals 12 residues. V dropped 5 bases and J dropped 4 bases, with 9 bases sitting between them.

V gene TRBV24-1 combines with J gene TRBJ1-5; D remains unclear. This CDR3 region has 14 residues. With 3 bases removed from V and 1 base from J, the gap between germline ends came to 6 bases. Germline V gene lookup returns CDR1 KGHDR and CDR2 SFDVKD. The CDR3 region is CATSDRGSNQPQHF. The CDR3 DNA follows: TGTGCCACCAGTGATCGGGGAAGCAATCAGCCCCAGCATTTT.

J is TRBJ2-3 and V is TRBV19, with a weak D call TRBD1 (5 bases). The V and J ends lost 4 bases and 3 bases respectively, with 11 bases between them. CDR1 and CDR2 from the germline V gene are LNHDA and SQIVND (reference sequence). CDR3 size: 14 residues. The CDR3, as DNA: TGTGCCAGTAGTACGGACATTAGAACAGATACGCAGTATTTT. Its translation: CASSTDIRTDTQYF.

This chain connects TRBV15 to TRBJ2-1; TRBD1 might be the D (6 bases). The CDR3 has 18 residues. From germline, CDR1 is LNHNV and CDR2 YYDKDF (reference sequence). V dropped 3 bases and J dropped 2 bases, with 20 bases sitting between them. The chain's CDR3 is CATSSGHPRDTPYNEQFF. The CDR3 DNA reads TGTGCCACCAGCAGCGGCCACCCTAGGGACACCCCCTACAATGAGCAGTTCTTC.

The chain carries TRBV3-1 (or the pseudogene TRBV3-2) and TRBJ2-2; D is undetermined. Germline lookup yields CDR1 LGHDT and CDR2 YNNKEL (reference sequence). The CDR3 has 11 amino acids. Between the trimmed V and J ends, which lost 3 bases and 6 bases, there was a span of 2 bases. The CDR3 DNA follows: TGTGCCAGCAGCCACGCCGGGGAGCTGTTTTTT. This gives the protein CASSHAGELFF.

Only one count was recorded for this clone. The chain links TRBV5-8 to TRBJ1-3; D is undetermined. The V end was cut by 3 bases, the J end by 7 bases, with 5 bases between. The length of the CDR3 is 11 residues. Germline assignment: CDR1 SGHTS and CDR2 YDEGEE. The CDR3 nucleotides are TGTGCCAGCAGCTGGCGGAACACCATATATTTT. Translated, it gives CASSWRNTIYF.

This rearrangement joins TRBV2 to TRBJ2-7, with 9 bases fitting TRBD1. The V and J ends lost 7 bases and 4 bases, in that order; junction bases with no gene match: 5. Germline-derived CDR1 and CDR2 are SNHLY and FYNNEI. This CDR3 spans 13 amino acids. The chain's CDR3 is CASTGQGWYEQYF. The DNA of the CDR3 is TGTGCCAGCACGGGACAGGGTTGGTACGAGCAGTACTTC.

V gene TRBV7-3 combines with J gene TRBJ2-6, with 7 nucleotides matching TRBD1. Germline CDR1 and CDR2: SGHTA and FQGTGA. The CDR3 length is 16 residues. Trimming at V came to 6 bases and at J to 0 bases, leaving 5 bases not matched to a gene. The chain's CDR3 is CASSFDRVSGANVLTF. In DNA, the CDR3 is TGTGCCAGCAGTTTCGACAGGGTCTCTGGGGCCAACGTCCTGACTTTC.